A single sample is the source of the 29 T cell receptor beta chains below, sequenced in a study of cytomegalovirus exposure and HLA in healthy donors. Both 60 Vbeta primers and 13 Jbeta primers went into the PCR. Clones were sequenced by immunoSEQ multiplex PCR, and TCRdb holds only the in-frame ones, with some missing. This table holds roughly 120,000 clones, about three quarters found once. The sample was PBMCs. The receptors derive from an older woman in good health and CMV-seropositive.

This chain joins TRBV7-8 and TRBJ1-2; no clear D. Germline CDR1 is SGHVS and CDR2 is FQNEAQ. The ends were cut back, 5 bases at V and 7 bases at J, with 11 bases in the middle. The CDR3 covers 12 residues. Here the CDR3 DNA reads TGTGCCAGCAGCCCAGGTATGGGTGGCTACACCTTC. Amino acid sequence: CASSPGMGGYTF.

The chain has TRBV19 and TRBJ1-1; D is ambiguous. Per the germline V gene, CDR1 is LNHDA and CDR2 is SQIVND (reference sequence). The CDR3 spans 15 residues. Trimming removed 3 bases from V and 1 base from J, with 12 bases in between. The CDR3 spells CASSMNRHKNTEAFF. The CDR3 DNA follows: TGTGCCAGTAGTATGAACCGACACAAGAACACTGAAGCTTTCTTT.

The chain recombines TRBV27 with TRBJ1-5; D uncertain. The CDR3 spans 16 residues. Germline V gene sequence: CDR1 MNHEY, CDR2 SMNVEV (reference sequence). V lost 5 bases and J lost 4, with 18 bases in between. DNA of the CDR3: TGTGCCAGCAGTAAAAACCGGGATCCGAGGAATCAGCCCCAGCATTTT. It codes for CASSKNRDPRNQPQHF.

This clone came up once. CDR3 amino acids: CASGLGQIYEQYF. The CDR3 DNA sequence: TGTGCTAGTGGTTTGGGACAGATCTACGAGCAGTACTTC. The chain links TRBV12-5 to TRBJ2-7; possibly TRBD1 for D (5 bases). Trimming pared 1 base from V and 3 bases from J, leaving 7 bases between. Germline CDR1 is LGHNT and CDR2 is FRNRAP. The CDR3 sequence is 13 residues long.

This sequence joins TRBV4-2 and TRBJ2-1, with TRBD2 matching over 11 bases. With V trimmed by 0 bases and J by 4 bases, 5 bases remained unmatched. CDR1 is LGHNA and CDR2 is YNFKEQ in the germline V gene. The CDR3 length is 17 residues. In nucleotides, the CDR3 is TGTGCCAGCAGCCAAGAAGCTAGCGGGGGGCCGTACAATGAGCAGTTCTTC. Translation: CASSQEASGGPYNEQFF.

Of note for this clone: Different DNA sequences within this sample yield the same CDR3. The chain has TRBV15 and TRBJ2-1; maybe TRBD2 (6 bases). Germline values: CDR1 LNHNV, CDR2 YYDKDF (reference sequence). V lost 1 base, J lost 6 bases, and 10 bases lay in between. The CDR3 spans 14 residues. CDR3 loop: CATSRAGTGNEQFF. CDR3 nucleotide sequence: TGTGCCACCAGCAGAGCCGGGACTGGCAATGAGCAGTTCTTC. Full variable domain (rest looked up from reference TRBV15 and TRBJ2-1): DAMVIQNPRYQVTQFGKPVTLSCSQTLNHNVMYWYQQKSSQAPKLLFHYYDKDFNNEADTPDNFQSRRPNTSFCFLDIRSPGLGDTAMYLCATSRAGTGNEQFFGPGTRLTVL.

This chain joins TRBV30 and TRBJ1-5; 9 bases are shared with TRBD1. After removal of 3 bases from V and 4 bases from J, the junction contained 4 bases not matched to a gene. The CDR3 is made up of 14 amino acids. Germline CDR1 reads GTSNPN; CDR2 reads SVGIG (reference sequence). The CDR3 region is CAWRGQGWNQPQHF. The CDR3 bases are TGTGCCTGGAGGGGACAGGGCTGGAATCAGCCCCAGCATTTT.

V gene TRBV5-5 combines with J gene TRBJ1-5; D unclear. The germline V gene encodes CDR1 SGHKS and CDR2 YYEKEE (reference sequence). The CDR3 sequence is 15 residues long. V lost 0 bases and J lost 3, with 10 bases in between. CDR3 in amino acids: CASSLEPRPNQPQHF. CDR3 bases: TGTGCCAGCAGCTTGGAGCCCAGGCCCAATCAGCCCCAGCATTTT.

With regard to this clone: One end of the junction varies from germline; a read error may be responsible. The chain combines TRBV7-9 with TRBJ1-2; perhaps TRBD1 as D (5 bases). Germline V gene lookup returns CDR1 SEHNR and CDR2 FQNEAQ (reference sequence). The CDR3 contains 13 residues. CDR3 amino acids: CSSSLGTRGGYTF. In DNA, the CDR3 is TGTTCCAGCAGCCTCGGGACTCGGGGCGGCTACACCTTC.

This chain links TRBV18 with TRBJ1-3, with D maybe TRBD1 (5 bases). V dropped 3 bases and J dropped 1 base, with 19 bases sitting between them. The germline V gene encodes CDR1 KGHSH and CDR2 LQKENI. This CDR3 has 18 amino acids. This CDR3 is CASSPLGRGARSGNTIYF. The CDR3 nucleotides are TGTGCCAGCTCACCGCTTGGTAGGGGCGCAAGGTCTGGAAACACCATATATTTT.

The chain combines TRBV30 with TRBJ2-3; 11 bases are shared with TRBD2. This CDR3 is 15 amino acids long. Germline values: CDR1 GTSNPN, CDR2 SVGIG (reference sequence). V trimming: 8 bases; J trimming: 4 bases; junction bases outside the gene matches: 11. CDR3 nucleotide sequence: TGTGCCGCATGCACTAGCGGGAGCATCTCAGATACGCAGTATTTT. Protein product: CAACTSGSISDTQYF.

The CDR3: CASSEGGQGADEQFF. The CDR3 DNA sequence: TGTGCCAGCAGTGAAGGTGGACAGGGGGCGGATGAGCAGTTCTTC. The chain combines TRBV6-1 with TRBJ2-1; 11 positions agree with TRBD1. After removal of 1 base from V and 8 bases from J, the junction contained 4 bases not matched to a gene. CDR3 length equals 15 residues. Germline assignment: CDR1 MNHNS and CDR2 SASEGT.

This sequence joins TRBV9 and TRBJ2-7; 7 bases line up with TRBD1. V shed 3 bases, J shed 6 bases, and the junction held 6 bases outside the gene matches. The CDR3 contains 13 residues. CDR1 and CDR2 from the germline V gene are SGDLS and YYNGEE. The CDR3 DNA follows: TGTGCCAGCAGCGCCGGACCAGGGGGCGAGCAGTACTTC. This codes for CASSAGPGGEQYF.

The J gene is TRBJ1-1, the V gene TRBV11-1; 12 nucleotides line up with TRBD1. V dropped 4 bases and J dropped 3; count of bases not matched to a gene: 3. In germline, CDR1 is SGHAT, CDR2 FQDESV (reference sequence). The CDR3 runs 15 residues. DNA of the CDR3: TGTGCCAGCAGCTGGGGACAGGGGGCGGACACTGAAGCTTTCTTT. This codes for CASSWGQGADTEAFF.

This clone was observed once. The chain joins TRBV18 to TRBJ2-3; 11 bases are a match to TRBD1. Trimming took 8 bases from V and 6 from J; bases not matched to a gene: 7. Per the germline V gene, CDR1 is KGHSH and CDR2 is LQKENI. The CDR3 is made up of 14 amino acids. The CDR3 loop reads CASNLDRGQDTQYF. The CDR3 bases are TGTGCCAGCAATTTGGACAGGGGGCAGGATACGCAGTATTTT.

The chain uses TRBV7-9 and TRBJ2-5; TRBD1 might be the D (6 bases). The J call could be wrong; TRBJ2-7 is a better fit for the DNA end. CDR1 is SEHNR and CDR2 is FQNEAQ in the germline V gene (reference sequence). The CDR3 loop spans 13 amino acids. The CDR3 loop reads CASSLAGAIEQYF. CDR3 nucleotides: TGTGCCAGCAGCTTAGCGGGGGCGATCGAGCAGTACTTC.

The rearrangement joins TRBV7-2 to TRBJ2-3; TRBD2 aligns across 7 bases. CDR1 is SGHTA and CDR2 is FQGNSA in the germline V gene. V trimming: 2 bases; J trimming: 0 bases; junction bases outside the gene matches: 8. The CDR3 runs to 17 residues. CDR3 DNA: TGTGCCAGCAGCTTATTTAGTGTTAGCGGGAGCACAGATACGCAGTATTTT. It translates to CASSLFSVSGSTDTQYF.

J is TRBJ1-5 and V is TRBV11-2; a possible D gene is TRBD1 (5 bases). Germline V gives CDR1 SGHAT, CDR2 FQNNGV. This CDR3 contains 13 residues. With 4 bases removed from V and 12 bases from J, the gap between germline ends came to 16 bases. Here the CDR3 DNA reads TGTGCCAGCAGCTCGGGAGACCTCACAGGCCAGCATTTT. This sequence encodes CASSSGDLTGQHF.

V is TRBV7-2 and J is TRBJ1-6; a possible D gene is TRBD1 (5 bases). V was pared by 0 bases and J by 6 bases, with 9 bases between. The CDR3 covers 15 residues. Germline CDR1 SGHTA, CDR2 FQGNSA. The CDR3 is CASSLADSFNSPLHF. CDR3 nucleotides: TGTGCCAGCAGCTTAGCAGACAGTTTTAATTCACCCCTCCACTTT.

The V call is TRBV4-3, the J call TRBJ1-3, with D hard to call. The CDR3 is 14 amino acids. CDR1 and CDR2 (germline): LGHNA, YSLEER. V lost 0 bases to trimming and J lost 4 bases, with 7 bases between them. The CDR3 protein is CASSQDTSGNTIYF. CDR3 coding DNA: TGCGCCAGCAGCCAAGATACATCCGGAAACACCATATATTTT.

V gene TRBV5-1 combines with J gene TRBJ1-1; 7 positions match TRBD1. The germline V gene has CDR1 SGHRS and CDR2 YFSETQ. With V trimmed by 0 bases and J by 7 bases, 9 bases remained unmatched. The CDR3 spans 15 residues. The chain's CDR3 is CASSLAVAGGGEAFF. In DNA, the CDR3 is TGCGCCAGCAGCTTGGCCGTGGCAGGGGGAGGTGAAGCTTTCTTT.

V gene TRBV12-5 combines with J gene TRBJ2-1; TRBD2 aligns across 11 bases. CDR1 and CDR2 (germline): LGHNT, FRNRAP. The CDR3 runs to 20 residues. The trim removed 7 bases at V and 3 bases at J, leaving 20 bases unmatched. DNA for the CDR3: TGTGCTAGTGCACCCTCTAACCACCTTAGCGGGAGGGCCTTCTACAATGAGCAGTTCTTC. Its protein is CASAPSNHLSGRAFYNEQFF.

The chain employs TRBV9 and TRBJ1-2, with unresolved D. CDR1 and CDR2 (germline): SGDLS, YYNGEE. Trimming removed 0 bases from V and 8 bases from J, with 11 bases in between. The CDR3 extends over 13 amino acids. DNA of the CDR3: TGTGCCAGCAGCGTAGAGTGGGAGGAGGGCTACACCTTC. Amino acids: CASSVEWEEGYTF.

The chain couples TRBV6-5 to TRBJ2-7, with 10 positions matching TRBD2. V dropped 6 bases and J dropped 1; count of bases not matched to a gene: 6. The V gene's germline CDR1 is MNHEY and CDR2 SVGAGI. The CDR3 loop spans 15 amino acids. The CDR3 nucleotides read TGTGCCAGCAGCACAGGACTAGCGGAATCCTACGAGCAGTACTTC. This translates into CASSTGLAESYEQYF.

The chain links TRBV15 to TRBJ1-5; D is possibly TRBD1 (5 bases). Germline loops: CDR1 LNHNV, CDR2 YYDKDF (reference sequence). The CDR3 sequence is 15 residues long. Trimming took off 5 bases at V and 7 bases at J, with 18 bases between the two ends. CDR3 in amino acids: CATSDQDTSWQPQHF. CDR3 DNA sequence: TGTGCCACCAGCGACCAGGACACCTCGTGGCAGCCCCAGCATTTT.

The rearrangement uses TRBV19 and TRBJ2-1; 9 positions match TRBD2. V shed 6 bases and J 6 bases; nucleotides not matched to a gene: 15. Germline-derived CDR1 and CDR2 are LNHDA and SQIVND (reference sequence). CDR3 length equals 17 residues. CDR3 region: CASSYHSAGGMGNEQFF. The CDR3 nucleotides are TGTGCCAGTAGCTACCACTCAGCGGGAGGTATGGGCAATGAGCAGTTCTTC.

The rearrangement joins TRBV7-2 to TRBJ2-5, with 7 bases fitting TRBD1. V dropped 0 bases and J dropped 5; count of bases not matched to a gene: 3. The CDR3 consists of 14 residues. In germline, CDR1 is SGHTA, CDR2 FQGNSA. DNA for the CDR3: TGTGCCAGCAGCTTAGCCGCGACAGGGGAGACCCAGTACTTC. As protein: CASSLAATGETQYF. Based on the CDR3 plus reference TRBV7-2 and TRBJ2-5, the full variable domain is GAGVSQSPSNKVTEKGKDVELRCDPISGHTALYWYRQSLGQGLEFLIYFQGNSAPDKSGLPSDRFSAERTGGSVSTLTIQRTQQEDSAVYLCASSLAATGETQYFGPGTRLLVL.

The chain has TRBV10-3 and TRBJ1-2; D is uncertain. This CDR3 is built from 12 residues. Germline lookup yields CDR1 ENHRY and CDR2 SYGVKD. V was shortened by 0 bases and J by 8 bases, with 7 bases between the two germline ends. The CDR3 is CAISESSEGYTF. As DNA, the CDR3 is TGTGCCATCAGTGAGTCAAGTGAGGGCTACACCTTC.

The gene calls are TRBV6-5 and TRBJ2-7, with a weak D call TRBD2 (5 bases). Trimming removed 0 bases at V and 3 bases at J, with 6 bases between. The CDR3 contains 13 residues. Germline lookup yields CDR1 MNHEY and CDR2 SVGAGI. The CDR3 DNA reads TGTGCCAGCAGTTACTCCCGGGACTACGAGCAGTACTTC. Translating it yields CASSYSRDYEQYF.